This TCR beta chain is drawn from a study of T cells in Graves' hyperthyroidism and ophthalmopathy. This CDR3 region has 16 residues. The germline CDR1 and CDR2 sequences are KGHSH and LQKENI. Unmatched junction bases numbered 6, after V lost 4 bases and J lost 0 bases. What was amplified from RNA transcripts were TCR beta CDR3 regions. The TCR CDR3 was amplified in a first-round RT-PCR using the HTBI primer set. TCRdb independently ran MiXCR on the multiplex PCR reads; one entry per CDR3 protein. The table includes a few hundred thousand distinct CDR3 sequences, 15% to 17% detected once. The clonotype was recovered from a woman aged 18-35 years with Graves' hyperthyroidism that later progressed to Graves' ophthalmopathy. Sequencing used blood. V is TRBV18 and J is TRBJ1-5, with 7 bases that match TRBD1. CDR3 nucleotides: TGTGCCAGCTCACTACAGGGGTCCCCTAGCAATCAGCCCCAGCATTTT. Translated, it gives CASSLQGSPSNQPQHF. Full variable domain (remainder filled in from reference TRBV18 and TRBJ1-5): NAGVMQNPRHLVRRRGQEARLRCSPMKGHSHVYWYRQLPEEGLKFMVYLQKENIIDESGMPKERFSAEFPKEGPSILRIQQVVRGDSAAYFCASSLQGSPSNQPQHFGDGTRLSIL.